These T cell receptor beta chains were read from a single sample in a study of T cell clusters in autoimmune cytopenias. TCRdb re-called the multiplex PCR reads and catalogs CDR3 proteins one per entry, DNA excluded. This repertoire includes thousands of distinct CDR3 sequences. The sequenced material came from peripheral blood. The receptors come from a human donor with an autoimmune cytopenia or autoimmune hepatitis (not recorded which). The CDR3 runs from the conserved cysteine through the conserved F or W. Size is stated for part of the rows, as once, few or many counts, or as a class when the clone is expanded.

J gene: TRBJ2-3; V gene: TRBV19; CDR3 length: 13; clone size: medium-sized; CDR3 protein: CASSIQGIDTQYF
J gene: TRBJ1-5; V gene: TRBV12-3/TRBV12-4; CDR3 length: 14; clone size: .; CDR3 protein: CASSWDSRDQPQHF
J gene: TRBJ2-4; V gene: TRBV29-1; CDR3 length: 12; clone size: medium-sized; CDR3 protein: CSAGTSGGIQYF
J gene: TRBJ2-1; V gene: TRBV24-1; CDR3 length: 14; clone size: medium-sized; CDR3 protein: CATRVSSGFNEQFF
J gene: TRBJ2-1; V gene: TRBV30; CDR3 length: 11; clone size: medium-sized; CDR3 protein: CAWSALNEQFF
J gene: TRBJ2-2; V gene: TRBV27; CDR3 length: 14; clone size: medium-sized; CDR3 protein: CASNPWGAPGELFF
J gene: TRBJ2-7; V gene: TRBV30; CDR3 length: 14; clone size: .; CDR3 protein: CAWSPDRGVYEQYF
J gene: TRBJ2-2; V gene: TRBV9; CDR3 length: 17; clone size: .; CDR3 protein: CASSVGFSRANTGELFF
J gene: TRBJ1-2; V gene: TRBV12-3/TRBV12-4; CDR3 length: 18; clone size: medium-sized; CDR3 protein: CASSLAAGTGHREGGYTF
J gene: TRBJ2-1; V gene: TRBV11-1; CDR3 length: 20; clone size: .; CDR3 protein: CASSIYLCSGGQQSYNEQFF
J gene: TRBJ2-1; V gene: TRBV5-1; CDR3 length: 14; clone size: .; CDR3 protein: CASSKLGGSGGQFF
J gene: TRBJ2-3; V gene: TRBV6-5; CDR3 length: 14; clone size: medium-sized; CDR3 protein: CASKLRDRTDTQYF
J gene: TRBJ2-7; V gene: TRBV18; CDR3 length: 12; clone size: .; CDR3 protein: CASSSREGSQYF
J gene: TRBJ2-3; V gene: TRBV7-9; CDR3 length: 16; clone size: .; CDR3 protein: CASSKGTSGGTDTQYF
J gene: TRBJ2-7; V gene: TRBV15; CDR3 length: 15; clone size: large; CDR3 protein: CATSRDRAGEYEQYF
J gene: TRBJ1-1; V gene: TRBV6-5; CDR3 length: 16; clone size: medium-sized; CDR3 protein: CASSSVDRGRNTEAFF
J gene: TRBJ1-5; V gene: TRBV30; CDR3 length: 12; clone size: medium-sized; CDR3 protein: CAWSVQDKARHF
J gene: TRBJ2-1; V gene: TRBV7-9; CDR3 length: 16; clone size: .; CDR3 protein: CASSPRYTSSYNEQFF
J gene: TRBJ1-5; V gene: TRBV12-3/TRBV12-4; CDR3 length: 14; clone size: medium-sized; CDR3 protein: CASSFGSSNQPQHF
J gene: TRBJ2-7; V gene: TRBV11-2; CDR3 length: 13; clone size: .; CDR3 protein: CASSPWGDHEQYF
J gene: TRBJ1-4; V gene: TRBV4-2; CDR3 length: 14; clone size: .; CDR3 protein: CASSQERVNEKLFF
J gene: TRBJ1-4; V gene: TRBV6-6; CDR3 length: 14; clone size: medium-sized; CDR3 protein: CASTMKGTNEKLFF
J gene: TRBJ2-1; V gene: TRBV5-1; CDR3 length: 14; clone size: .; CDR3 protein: CASSGGLAGGQQFF
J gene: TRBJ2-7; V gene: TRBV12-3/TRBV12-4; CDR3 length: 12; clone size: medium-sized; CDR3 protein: CASSLGSYEQYF
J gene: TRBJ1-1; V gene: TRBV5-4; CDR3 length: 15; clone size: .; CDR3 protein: CASSRRTGLNTEAFF
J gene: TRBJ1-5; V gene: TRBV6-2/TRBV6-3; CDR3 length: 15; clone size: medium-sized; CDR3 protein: CASSPGLGRNQPQHF
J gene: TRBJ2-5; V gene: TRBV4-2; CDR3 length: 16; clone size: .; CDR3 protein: CASSQDVPGGVETQYF
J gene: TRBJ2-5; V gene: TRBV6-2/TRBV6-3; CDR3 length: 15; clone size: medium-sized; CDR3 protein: CASSYGGLAEETQYF
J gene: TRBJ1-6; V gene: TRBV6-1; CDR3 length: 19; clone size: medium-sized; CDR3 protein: CASSPRQSSSHSYNSPLHF